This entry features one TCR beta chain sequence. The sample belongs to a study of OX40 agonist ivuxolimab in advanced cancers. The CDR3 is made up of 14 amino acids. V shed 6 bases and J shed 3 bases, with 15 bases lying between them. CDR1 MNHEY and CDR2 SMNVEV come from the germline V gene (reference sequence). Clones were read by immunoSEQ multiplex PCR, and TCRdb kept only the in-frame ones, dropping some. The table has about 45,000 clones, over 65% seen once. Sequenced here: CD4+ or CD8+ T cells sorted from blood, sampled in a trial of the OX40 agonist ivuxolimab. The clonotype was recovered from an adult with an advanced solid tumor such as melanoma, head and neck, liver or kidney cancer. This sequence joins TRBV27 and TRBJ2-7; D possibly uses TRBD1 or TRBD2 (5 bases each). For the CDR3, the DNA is TGTGCCAGCAGCCCGTCGGGGACCGGCTACGAGCAGTACTTC. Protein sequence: CASSPSGTGYEQYF.